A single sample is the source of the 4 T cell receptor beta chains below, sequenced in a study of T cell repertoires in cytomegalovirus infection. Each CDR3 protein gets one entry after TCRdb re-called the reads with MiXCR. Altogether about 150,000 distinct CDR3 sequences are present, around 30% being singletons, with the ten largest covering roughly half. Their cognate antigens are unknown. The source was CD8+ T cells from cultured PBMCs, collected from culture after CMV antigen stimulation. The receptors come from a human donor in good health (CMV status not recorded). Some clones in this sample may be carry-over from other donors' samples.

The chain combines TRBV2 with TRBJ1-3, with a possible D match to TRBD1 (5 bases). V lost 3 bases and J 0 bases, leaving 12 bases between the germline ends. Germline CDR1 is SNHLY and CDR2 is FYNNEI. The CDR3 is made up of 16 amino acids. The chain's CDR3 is CASSDLDTSSGNTIYF. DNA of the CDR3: TGTGCCAGCAGTGATTTGGACACGAGCTCTGGAAACACCATATATTTT.

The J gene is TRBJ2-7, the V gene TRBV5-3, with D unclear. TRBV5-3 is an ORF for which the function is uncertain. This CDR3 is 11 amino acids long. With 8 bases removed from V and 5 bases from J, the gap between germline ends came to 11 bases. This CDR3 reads CASTTLDEQYF. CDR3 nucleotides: TGTGCCAGCACCACACTGGACGAGCAGTACTTC.

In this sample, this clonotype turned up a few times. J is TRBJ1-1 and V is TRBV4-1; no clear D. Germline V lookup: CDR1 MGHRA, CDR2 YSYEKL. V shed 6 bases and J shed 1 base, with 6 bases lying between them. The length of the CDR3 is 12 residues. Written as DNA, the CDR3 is TGCGCCAGCAGTTCGGCGAACACTGAAGCTTTCTTT. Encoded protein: CASSSANTEAFF.

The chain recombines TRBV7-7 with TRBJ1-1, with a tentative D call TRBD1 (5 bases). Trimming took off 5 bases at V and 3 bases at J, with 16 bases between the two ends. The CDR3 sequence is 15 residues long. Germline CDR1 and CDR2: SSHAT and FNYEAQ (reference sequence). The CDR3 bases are TGTGCCAGCAGCCCAATAGATAGGGGAGACACTGAAGCTTTCTTT. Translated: CASSPIDRGDTEAFF.